Below are 9 T cell receptor beta chains sequenced from a single sample in a study of CD8 T cells in Susac syndrome. Random hexamers primed reverse transcription of about 0.5 to 1 ug RNA. TCRdb fed the immunoSEQ multiplex PCR reads into MiXCR, producing one record per CDR3 protein. In the table there are 140,000 to 150,000 distinct CDR3 sequences, approximately 93% of which are singletons. Specimen: CD4+ T cells from PBMCs. The receptors were gathered from a human donor in good health.

V is TRBV30 and J is TRBJ2-7, with D perhaps matching TRBD1 or TRBD2 (6 bases each). The CDR3 has 12 residues. The germline V gene has CDR1 GTSNPN and CDR2 SVGIG (reference sequence). Trimming took off 2 bases at V and 12 bases at J, with 17 bases between the two ends. The CDR3 spells CAWSPSGGVRYF. In nucleotides, the CDR3 is TGTGCCTGGAGTCCCTCCGGGGGCGTGCGGTACTTC.

V gene TRBV10-2 combines with J gene TRBJ2-1, with D unclear. Germline lookup yields CDR1 WSHSY and CDR2 SAAADI. This CDR3 comprises 11 residues. V was clipped by 4 bases and J by 7 bases, with 5 bases between them. CDR3 residues: CASSGRNEQFF. In DNA form, the CDR3 reads TGCGCCAGCAGTGGGCGGAATGAGCAGTTCTTC.

The chain employs TRBV4-2 and TRBJ2-7, with TRBD1 identical over 9 bases. Germline CDR1 is LGHNA and CDR2 is YNFKEQ. The trim removed 1 base at V and 0 bases at J, leaving 4 bases unmatched. The length of the CDR3 is 16 residues. Here the CDR3 DNA reads TGTGCCAGCAGCCAAGGGGACAGGGAAAGCTCCTACGAGCAGTACTTC. This gives the protein CASSQGDRESSYEQYF.

This sequence joins TRBV18 and TRBJ1-2, with D possibly being TRBD1 (5 bases). The length of the CDR3 is 16 residues. Germline CDR1 is KGHSH and CDR2 is LQKENI. The V gene lost 2 bases and the J gene lost 2 bases, with 15 bases spanning the gap. Here the CDR3 DNA reads TGTGCCAGCTCACCAACGGCAAGGACACCAAACTATGGCTACACCTTC. Translating it yields CASSPTARTPNYGYTF.

The J gene is TRBJ2-2, the V gene TRBV2; D gene uncertain. The CDR3 runs 14 residues. Trimming left V 0 bases short and J 4 bases short, with 6 bases between. Germline CDR1 and CDR2: SNHLY and FYNNEI. CDR3 protein: CASSEARATGELFF. Here the CDR3 DNA reads TGTGCCAGCAGTGAAGCCCGGGCCACCGGGGAGCTGTTTTTT.

The V gene is TRBV20-1, the J gene TRBJ2-5, with TRBD1 as a possible D gene (5 bases). CDR3 length: 13 residues. Trimming pared 2 bases from V and 2 bases from J, leaving 9 bases between. The germline V gene encodes CDR1 DFQATT and CDR2 SNEGSKA (reference sequence). CDR3 in DNA: TGCAGTGCTAGACAGGGCGCACAAGAGACCCAGTACTTC. Its translation: CSARQGAQETQYF.

V usage is TRBV5-1 and J usage is TRBJ2-2; possible D gene TRBD1, 6 bases. This CDR3 is 14 amino acids long. In germline, CDR1 is SGHRS, CDR2 YFSETQ. Trimming took 4 bases from V and 7 from J, leaving 14 bases between them. The CDR3 DNA reads TGCGCCAGCAGCAGCAACAGGGCCGGCGGGGAGCTGTTTTTT. Its protein product is CASSSNRAGGELFF.

The V and J genes are TRBV29-1 and TRBJ1-5, with D unresolved. V was cut by 4 bases and J by 5 bases, with 6 bases left in between. The CDR3 runs 11 residues. The germline CDR1 and CDR2 sequences are SQVTM and ANQGSEA. The CDR3 DNA is TGCAGCGTTGTCAGGTATCAGCCCCAGCATTTT. Translating gives CSVVRYQPQHF.

J is TRBJ2-2 and V is TRBV12-3 or TRBV12-4; 8 positions match TRBD2. This CDR3 is built from 16 residues. Trimming took 2 bases from V and 4 from J; bases not matched to a gene: 6. The CDR3 region has the DNA TGTGCCAGCAGTTTATGGTCGGGAGGGCCCACCGGGGAGCTGTTTTTT. Amino acids: CASSLWSGGPTGELFF.